Only a few counts were recorded for the clone carrying this TCR beta chain. The antigen remains unidentified. The sample originates from a study of cytomegalovirus exposure and HLA in healthy donors. The study ran its PCR with 60 Vbeta and 13 Jbeta primers. Data came from immunoSEQ multiplex PCR; TCRdb stores just in-frame clones and leaves some out. Here the sample spans fewer than 140,000 clones, roughly 80% being singletons. Overall study results and limits: Among TCR beta chains of equal frequency, HLA-associated ones were more clonally expanded in a later analysis.

The specimen sequenced was PBMCs. This sequence was found in a man aged 35-49 years in good health and CMV-seronegative.

The CDR3 reads CASSLGQGLSSYEQYF. The CDR3 DNA is TGTGCCAGCAGTTTAGGACAGGGCCTAAGCTCCTACGAGCAGTACTTC. V gene TRBV28 combines with J gene TRBJ2-5, with 8 bases aligning to TRBD1. The J call may be in error: the DNA end matches TRBJ2-7 better. Looked up from germline, CDR1 is MDHEN and CDR2 is SYDVKM. This CDR3 is built from 16 residues.